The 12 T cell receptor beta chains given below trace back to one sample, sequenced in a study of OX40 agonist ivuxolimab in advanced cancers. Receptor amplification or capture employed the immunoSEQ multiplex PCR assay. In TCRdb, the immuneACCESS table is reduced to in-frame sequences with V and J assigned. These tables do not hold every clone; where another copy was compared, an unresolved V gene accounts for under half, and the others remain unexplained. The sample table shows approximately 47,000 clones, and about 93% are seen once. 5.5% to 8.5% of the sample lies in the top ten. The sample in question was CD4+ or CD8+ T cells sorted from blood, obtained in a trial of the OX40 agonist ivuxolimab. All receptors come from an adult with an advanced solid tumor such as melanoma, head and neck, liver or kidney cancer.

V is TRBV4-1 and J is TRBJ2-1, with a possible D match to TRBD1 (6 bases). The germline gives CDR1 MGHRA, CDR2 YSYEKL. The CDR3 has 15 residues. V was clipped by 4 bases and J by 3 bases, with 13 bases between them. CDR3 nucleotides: TGCGCCAGCAGCCCTCGGACAGATAGCTACAATGAGCAGTTCTTC. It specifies CASSPRTDSYNEQFF.

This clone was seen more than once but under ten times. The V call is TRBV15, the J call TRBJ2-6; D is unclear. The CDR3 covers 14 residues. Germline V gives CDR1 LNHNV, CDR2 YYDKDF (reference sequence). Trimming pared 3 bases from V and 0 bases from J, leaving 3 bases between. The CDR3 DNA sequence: TGTGCCACCAGCAGTTACTCTGGGGCCAACGTCCTGACTTTC. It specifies CATSSYSGANVLTF.

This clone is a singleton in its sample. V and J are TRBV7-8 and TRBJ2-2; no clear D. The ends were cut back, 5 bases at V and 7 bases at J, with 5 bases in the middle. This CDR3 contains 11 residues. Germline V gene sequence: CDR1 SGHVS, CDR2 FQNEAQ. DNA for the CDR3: TGTGCCAGCAGCGAGGTCGGGGAGCTGTTTTTT. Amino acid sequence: CASSEVGELFF.

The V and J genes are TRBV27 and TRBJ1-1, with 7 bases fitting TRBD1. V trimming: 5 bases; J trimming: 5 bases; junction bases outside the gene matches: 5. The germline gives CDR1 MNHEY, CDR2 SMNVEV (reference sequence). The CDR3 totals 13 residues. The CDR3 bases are TGTGCCAGCAGTCAGACAGGGCGGACTGAAGCTTTCTTT. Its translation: CASSQTGRTEAFF.

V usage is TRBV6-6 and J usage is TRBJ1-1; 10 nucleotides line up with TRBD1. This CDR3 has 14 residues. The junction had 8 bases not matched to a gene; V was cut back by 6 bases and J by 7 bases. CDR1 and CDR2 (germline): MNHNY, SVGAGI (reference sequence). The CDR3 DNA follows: TGTGCCAGCAGAGCCGGGACAGGGGCGAGTGAAGCTTTCTTT. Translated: CASRAGTGASEAFF.

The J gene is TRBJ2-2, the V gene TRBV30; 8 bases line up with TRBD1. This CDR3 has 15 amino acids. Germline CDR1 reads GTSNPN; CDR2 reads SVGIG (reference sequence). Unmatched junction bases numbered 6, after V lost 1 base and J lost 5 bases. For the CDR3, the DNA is TGTGCCTGGAGTGGGGCAGGGGGCGGGACCGGGGAGCTGTTTTTT. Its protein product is CAWSGAGGGTGELFF.

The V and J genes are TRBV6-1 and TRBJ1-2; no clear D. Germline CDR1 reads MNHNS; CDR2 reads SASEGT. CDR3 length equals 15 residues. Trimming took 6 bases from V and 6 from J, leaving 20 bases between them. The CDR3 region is CASRLGGYREDGYTF. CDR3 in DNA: TGTGCCAGCAGGCTAGGAGGGTATCGAGAGGATGGCTACACCTTC.

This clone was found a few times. The CDR3 DNA reads TGTGCCAGCAGTTTTCGGGGTGGGTCCGGGGAGCTGTTTTTT. Amino acid sequence: CASSFRGGSGELFF. This chain links TRBV28 with TRBJ2-2, with a weak D call TRBD2 (5 bases). From germline, CDR1 is MDHEN and CDR2 SYDVKM. This CDR3 has 14 residues. Trimming cost V 3 bases and J 6 bases, with 11 bases left between them.

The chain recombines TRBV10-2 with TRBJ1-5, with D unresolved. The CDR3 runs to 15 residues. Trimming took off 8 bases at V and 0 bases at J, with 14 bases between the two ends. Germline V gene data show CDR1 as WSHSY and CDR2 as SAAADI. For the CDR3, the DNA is TGCGCCAGCTCCCCGTACTCCGGTAGCAATCAGCCCCAGCATTTT. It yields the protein CASSPYSGSNQPQHF.

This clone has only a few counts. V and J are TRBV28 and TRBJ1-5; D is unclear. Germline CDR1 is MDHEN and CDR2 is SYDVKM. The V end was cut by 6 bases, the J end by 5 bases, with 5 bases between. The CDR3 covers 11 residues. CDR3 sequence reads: CASSPDQPQHF. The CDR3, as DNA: TGTGCCAGCAGCCCTGATCAGCCCCAGCATTTT.

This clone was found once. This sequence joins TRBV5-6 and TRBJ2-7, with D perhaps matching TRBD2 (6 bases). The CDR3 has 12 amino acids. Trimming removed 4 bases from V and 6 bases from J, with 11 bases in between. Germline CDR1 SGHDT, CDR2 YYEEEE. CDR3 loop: CASSTGSGEQYV. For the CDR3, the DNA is TGTGCCAGCAGCACCGGGAGTGGCGAGCAGTACGTC.

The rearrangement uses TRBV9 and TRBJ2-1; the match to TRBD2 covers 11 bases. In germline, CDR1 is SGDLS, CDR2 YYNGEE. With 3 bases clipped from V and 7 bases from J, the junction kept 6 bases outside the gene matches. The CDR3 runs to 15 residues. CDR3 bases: TGTGCCAGCAGCGATAGCGGGGGGGCCGGAAATGAGCAGTTCTTC. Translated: CASSDSGGAGNEQFF.